Described below is a single T cell receptor beta chain sequence and its context. How the authors handled the data: Nucleated cell counts were estimated from reference gene primer amplification. Sequencing used immunoSEQ multiplex PCR; TCRdb keeps in-frame clones, though not all of them. Clone size and the V and J calls come from that table; the DNA yielded D and trimming. The sample holds around 83,000 clones, roughly 89% seen once. V lost 6 bases and J lost 7; bases outside the gene matches: 17. In germline, CDR1 is LNHDA, CDR2 SQIVND (reference sequence). The CDR3 is 16 amino acids. The data stem from a study of blood T cell repertoires in COVID-19.

The origin of this receptor is a man over 45 with active or convalescent COVID-19. The sample was peripheral blood. This chain links TRBV19 with TRBJ1-1, with TRBD1 matching over 7 bases. CDR3 amino acids: CASSLRVGGGVVEAFF. In DNA form, the CDR3 reads TGTGCCAGTAGCTTACGCGTAGGGGGCGGGGTGGTTGAAGCTTTCTTT.